The clone carrying this TCR beta chain came up a few times. Its antigen remains unidentified. The repertoire was sequenced with immunoSEQ multiplex PCR; TCRdb's copy has only in-frame clones and lacks some. The sample has about 220,000 clones; 80% to 95% are singletons. The data derive from a study of cytomegalovirus exposure and HLA in healthy donors. CDR1 GTSNPN and CDR2 SVGIG come from the germline V gene (reference sequence). After removal of 1 base from V and 4 bases from J, the junction contained 4 bases not matched to a gene. This CDR3 is 13 amino acids long. Regarding the study as a whole: More than 150 TCR beta chains were listed as cytomegalovirus-associated.

The clonotype originates from a woman aged 18 to 35 in good health and CMV-seronegative. The chain recombines TRBV30 with TRBJ2-7, with TRBD2 matching over 7 bases. The sample was PBMCs. The DNA of the CDR3 is TGTGCCTGGAGTGCCCCGGGAGGTTACGAGCAGTACTTC. This translates into CAWSAPGGYEQYF.